Listed here are 18 T cell receptor beta chains from one sample, sequenced in a study of blood T cell repertoires in COVID-19. The repertoire was sequenced with immunoSEQ multiplex PCR; TCRdb's copy has only in-frame clones and lacks some. This table has some 67,000 clones, approximately 87% appearing once. Material for sequencing was peripheral blood. These receptors all come from a woman aged 55-70 years with acute or convalescent COVID-19.

In its sample, this clone was seen once. This chain uses TRBV27 with TRBJ1-3; D is perhaps TRBD1 (6 bases). Germline V gene sequence: CDR1 MNHEY, CDR2 SMNVEV (reference sequence). This CDR3 comprises 16 residues. The V and J ends lost 6 bases and 0 bases respectively, with 15 bases between them. The CDR3 DNA is TGTGCCAGCAGCCTACAGGGCCGCGGCTCTGGAAACACCATATATTTT. Protein sequence: CASSLQGRGSGNTIYF.

V usage is TRBV28 and J usage is TRBJ2-2; the match to TRBD2 covers 12 bases. CDR1 is MDHEN, CDR2 SYDVKM, per germline. After removal of 10 bases from V and 8 bases from J, the junction contained 8 bases not matched to a gene. This CDR3 has 14 residues. The CDR3 coding sequence is TGTGCCACCCTAGCGGGGGGGCCCTTAGGGGAGCTGTTTTTT. This gives the protein CATLAGGPLGELFF.

This chain uses TRBV7-8 with TRBJ2-5; 8 bases are a match to TRBD2. V gave up 7 bases and J gave up 6 bases; unmatched junction bases: 10. Germline values: CDR1 SGHVS, CDR2 FQNEAQ. The CDR3 spans 14 residues. CDR3 nucleotides: TGTGCCAGCATCCAGCCGGGACTAGTGAAGACCCAGTACTTC. Its translation is CASIQPGLVKTQYF.

The rearrangement uses TRBV9 and TRBJ1-6, with 10 bases identical to TRBD1. The germline V gene has CDR1 SGDLS and CDR2 YYNGEE. The CDR3 has 19 amino acids. With 0 bases clipped from V and 9 bases from J, the junction kept 15 bases outside the gene matches. The CDR3: CASSVDAPGQGRSLSPLHF. CDR3 coding DNA: TGTGCCAGCAGCGTAGATGCCCCGGGACAGGGGAGGAGTCTTTCACCCCTCCACTTT.

Regarding this clone: One end of the junction varies from germline; a read error may be responsible. The rearrangement uses TRBV6-1 and TRBJ2-5; D is possibly TRBD1 (5 bases). This CDR3 is built from 10 residues. The germline V gene has CDR1 MNHNS and CDR2 SASEGT. CDR3 DNA: TGTGCCAGCAGTGACCCTCCAGGGCACTTC. Its protein product is CASSDPPGHF.

The rearrangement links TRBV3-1 (or the pseudogene TRBV3-2) to TRBJ2-2; the match to TRBD2 covers 8 bases. V lost 1 base, J lost 6 bases, and 1 base stayed unmatched. Per germline, CDR1 LGHDT and CDR2 YNNKEL (reference sequence). The CDR3 sequence is 14 residues long. CDR3 protein: CASSQVLAAGELFF. DNA for the CDR3: TGTGCCAGCAGCCAAGTACTAGCGGCCGGGGAGCTGTTTTTT.

The V and J genes are TRBV15 and TRBJ1-2; 9 bases align to TRBD1. The germline V gene encodes CDR1 LNHNV and CDR2 YYDKDF (reference sequence). V shed 5 bases and J 3 bases; nucleotides not matched to a gene: 4. This CDR3 spans 14 amino acids. CDR3 sequence (DNA): TGTGCCACCAGCGGGACAGGGCAGGACTATGGCTACACCTTC. This translates into CATSGTGQDYGYTF.

This chain connects TRBV11-2 to TRBJ2-5; D is possibly TRBD2 (5 bases). CDR3 length: 16 amino acids. V lost 3 bases and J 0 bases, leaving 14 bases between the germline ends. Germline lookup yields CDR1 SGHAT and CDR2 FQNNGV. The CDR3, as DNA: TGTGCCAGCAGCTTGAGTTCTAGCAATTACCAAGAGACCCAGTACTTC. This encodes CASSLSSSNYQETQYF.

This sequence joins TRBV7-2 and TRBJ2-5; possible D gene TRBD2, 6 bases. CDR1 SGHTA and CDR2 FQGNSA come from the germline V gene. V lost 5 bases and J lost 5, with 21 bases in between. The CDR3 spans 16 residues. Here the CDR3 DNA reads TGTGCCAGCAGCCTCCGATGGAGGGACCCATGGGAGACCCAGTACTTC. Amino acid sequence: CASSLRWRDPWETQYF.

The V and J genes are TRBV4-1 and TRBJ1-2; 9 bases line up with TRBD1. Per the germline V gene, CDR1 is MGHRA and CDR2 is YSYEKL. The CDR3 totals 16 residues. V dropped 3 bases and J dropped 4; count of bases not matched to a gene: 9. This CDR3 is CASSQVNRGPGYGYTF. The CDR3 DNA follows: TGCGCCAGCAGCCAGGTGAACAGGGGGCCCGGCTATGGCTACACCTTC.

The chain combines TRBV30 with TRBJ1-5; a possible D gene is TRBD1 (5 bases). Germline CDR1 GTSNPN, CDR2 SVGIG (reference sequence). V lost 3 bases and J 0 bases, leaving 9 bases between the germline ends. This CDR3 has 14 amino acids. As DNA, the CDR3 is TGTGCCTGGAGCGGGGACTTTAGCAATCAGCCCCAGCATTTT. This codes for CAWSGDFSNQPQHF. Looking up the rest from reference TRBV30 and TRBJ1-5 gives the full variable domain: SQTIHQWPATLVQPVGSPLSLECTVEGTSNPNLYWYRQAAGRGLQLLFYSVGIGQISSEVPQNLSASRPQDRQFILSSKKLLLSDSGFYLCAWSGDFSNQPQHFGDGTRLSIL.

The J gene is TRBJ2-2, the V gene TRBV4-3; 7 bases match TRBD2. Germline values: CDR1 LGHNA, CDR2 YSLEER. CDR3 length equals 16 residues. The V and J ends lost 0 bases and 6 bases, in that order; junction bases with no gene match: 7. CDR3 nucleotides: TGCGCCAGCAGCCAAGATGGAGCGGGAAGAGCCGGGGAGCTGTTTTTT. It is translated as CASSQDGAGRAGELFF.

The chain's CDR3 is CASSSGGQSYNEQFF. CDR3 bases: TGTGCCAGCAGCTCAGGGGGCCAATCCTACAATGAGCAGTTCTTC. The rearrangement uses TRBV6-2 or TRBV6-3 and TRBJ2-1, with 8 nucleotides matching TRBD1. The CDR3 contains 15 residues. CDR1 MNHEY and CDR2 SVGEGT come from the germline V gene. J lost 1 base, V lost 6 bases, and 5 bases had no gene match.

This chain connects TRBV30 to TRBJ1-1, with D perhaps TRBD1 (5 bases). CDR3 length: 15 amino acids. The germline CDR1 and CDR2 sequences are GTSNPN and SVGIG (reference sequence). The V end lost 1 base, the J end lost 3 bases, and 15 bases lay between the germline ends. CDR3 sequence: CAWSGEAGRDTEAFF. Written as DNA, the CDR3 is TGTGCCTGGAGTGGGGAGGCAGGGAGAGACACTGAAGCTTTCTTT.

This clone was seen only once. The chain recombines TRBV19 with TRBJ1-4; D is perhaps TRBD1 (6 bases). Germline assignment: CDR1 LNHDA and CDR2 SQIVND (reference sequence). Between the trimmed V and J ends, which lost 1 base and 9 bases, there was a span of 18 bases. The CDR3 contains 16 residues. The CDR3 DNA reads TGTGCCAGTAGTATAGGCCAGGGGAAGACCCAAAAAAAACTGTTTTTT. This gives the protein CASSIGQGKTQKKLFF.

The chain recombines TRBV6-6 with TRBJ1-2, with D maybe TRBD1 (6 bases). V lost 5 bases and J 8 bases, leaving 21 bases between the germline ends. CDR1 is MNHNY and CDR2 is SVGAGI in the germline V gene (reference sequence). This CDR3 spans 15 amino acids. The CDR3 region has the DNA TGTGCCAGCAGTAAGAGGACGGGGGGCTATGTAGGCTACACCTTC. The encoded protein is CASSKRTGGYVGYTF.

J is TRBJ2-5 and V is TRBV2, with 7 bases matching TRBD1. The CDR3 is 14 amino acids. The trim removed 2 bases at V and 3 bases at J, leaving 3 bases unmatched. The germline gives CDR1 SNHLY, CDR2 FYNNEI. Here the CDR3 reads CASSETGAKETQYF. CDR3 DNA sequence: TGTGCCAGCAGTGAAACAGGGGCAAAAGAGACCCAGTACTTC.

The chain carries TRBV7-9 and TRBJ1-1; D is perhaps TRBD1 (5 bases). V gave up 3 bases and J gave up 10 bases, with 12 bases separating them. Germline V gene sequence: CDR1 SEHNR, CDR2 FQNEAQ (reference sequence). The CDR3 has 12 amino acids. This chain's CDR3 is CASSFTGGGAFF. CDR3 nucleotides: TGTGCCAGCAGCTTCACGGGGGGTGGAGCTTTCTTT.